This TCR beta chain was sequenced for a study of T cell repertoires in cytomegalovirus infection. As for the study in general: Well-studied HLA-B-restricted epitopes and recently identified HLA-C-restricted epitopes of CMV were both used in the study. Public TCR beta signatures indicated both CMV infection and matching HLA type. Findings and caveats of the study: Dominating the ex vivo response were TCR beta clonotypes that were CMV-specific and HLA-C-restricted. Individuals carrying CMV plus the relevant HLA were identified by cumulative frequency of public TCR beta families.

TCRdb redid the calling of the reads with MiXCR, one entry per CDR3 protein. The data show around 140,000 distinct CDR3 sequences, with over 30% seen just once and about 50% held by the top ten. Concerning this clonotype itself: Its target is not known.

The ends were cut back, 0 bases at V and 3 bases at J, with 12 bases in the middle. The CDR3 runs 16 residues. Per the germline V gene, CDR1 is MNHEY and CDR2 is SVGAGI. The sequenced sample was CD8+ T cells from cultured PBMCs, obtained from culture after CMV antigen stimulation. This clonotype was sampled from a human donor in good health (CMV status not recorded). Some clones in this sample may be carry-over from other donors' samples. V is TRBV6-5 and J is TRBJ2-1, with D tentatively TRBD2 (6 bases). CDR3: CASSYSSSGYYNEQFF. The CDR3 region has the DNA TGTGCCAGCAGTTACTCGAGTAGCGGCTACTACAATGAGCAGTTCTTC.